This entry features one T cell receptor (beta chain) sequence. The target antigen is unknown. These data are taken from a study of shared clonotypes between healthy human individuals. Regarding the study as a whole: The sole specimen, blood, was sampled, and tissue repertoires likely differ. Sequencing of the sorted subsets was shown by rarefaction to be incomplete despite large depth. It was the non-shared clonotypes that had lower generation probabilities than clonotypes shared by all four donors. Richness estimates generally favored naive over memory subsets.

The CDR3 sequence is 15 residues long. V dropped 1 base and J dropped 2; count of bases not matched to a gene: 3. Germline lookup yields CDR1 MGHRA and CDR2 YSYEKL. Assay: immunoSEQ multiplex PCR; the TCRdb copy retains only in-frame clones and omits some. Counted here are about 680,000 clones, about 91% occurring once; the ten biggest clones make up approximately 24%. Naive CD8 isolation took CD45RO-negative cells positively selected for CCR7 and excluded terminally differentiated effector memory CD45RA+ cells. Specimen: naive CD8+ T cells sorted from blood. The rearrangement links TRBV4-1 to TRBJ2-7, with 9 bases identical to TRBD1. The source of this sequence is a man aged 30-40 years in good health. The CDR3 loop reads CASSQGTGVAYEQYF. The CDR3 region has the DNA TGCGCCAGCAGCCAAGGGACAGGGGTTGCCTACGAGCAGTACTTC.